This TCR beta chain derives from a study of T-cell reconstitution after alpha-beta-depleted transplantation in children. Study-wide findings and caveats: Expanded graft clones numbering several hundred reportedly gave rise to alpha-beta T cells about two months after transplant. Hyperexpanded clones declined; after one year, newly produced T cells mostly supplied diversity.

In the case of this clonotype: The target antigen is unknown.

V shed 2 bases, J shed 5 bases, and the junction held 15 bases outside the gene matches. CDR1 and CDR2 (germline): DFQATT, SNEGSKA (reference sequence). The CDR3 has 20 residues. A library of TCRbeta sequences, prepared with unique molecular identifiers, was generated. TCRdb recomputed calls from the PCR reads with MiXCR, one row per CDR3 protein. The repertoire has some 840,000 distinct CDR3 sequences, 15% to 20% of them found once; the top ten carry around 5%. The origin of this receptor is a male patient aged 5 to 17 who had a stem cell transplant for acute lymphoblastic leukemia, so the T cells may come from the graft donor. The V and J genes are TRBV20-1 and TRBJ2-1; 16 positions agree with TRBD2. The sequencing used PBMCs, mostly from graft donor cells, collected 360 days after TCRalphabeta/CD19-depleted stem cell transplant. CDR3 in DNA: TGCAGTGCTAGATCCTCCCCTTTCGGGACTAGCGGGAGGGGAAACAATGAGCAGTTCTTC. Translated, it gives CSARSSPFGTSGRGNNEQFF.